These 12 T cell receptor beta chains came from one sample sequenced in a study of shared clonotypes between healthy human individuals (dated by TCRdb to 2018 to 2021). Libraries were made using the immunoSEQ multiplex PCR assay. Entries here come from immuneACCESS through TCRdb and include only in-frame sequences with V and J called. Some clones fail to appear in such tables; in the studies checked, an unresolved V gene covers under half of the shortfall, and the cause of the remainder is unknown. In this sample the table shows more than 2 million clones, 85% to 95% of which occur a single time. The ten top clones hold around 0.13% of the sample. The sequenced sample consisted of naive CD4+ T cells sorted from blood. The cell subset or site label here, explained by the study, means: CD45RA+ positively selected. Source of these receptors: a man aged 18 to 30 in good health.

This clone was detected only once. The chain uses TRBV11-3 and TRBJ2-3, with a tentative D call TRBD2 (5 bases). Trimming pared 3 bases from V and 3 bases from J, leaving 10 bases between. From germline, CDR1 is SGHNT and CDR2 YENEEA. The CDR3 has 14 amino acids. In DNA, the CDR3 is TGTGCCAGCAGCTTCCGGGGTGGTACAGATACGCAGTATTTT. Protein product: CASSFRGGTDTQYF.

In DNA form, the CDR3 reads TGTGCCAGCACAAGTAGCGGGATCCCCAATCAGCCCCAGCATTTT. Protein product: CASTSSGIPNQPQHF. V is TRBV2 and J is TRBJ1-5, with D hard to call. In germline, CDR1 is SNHLY, CDR2 FYNNEI. The V end was cut by 7 bases, the J end by 3 bases, with 16 bases between. This CDR3 is 15 amino acids long.

The chain joins TRBV30 to TRBJ2-6; no clear D gene. Germline CDR1 and CDR2: GTSNPN and SVGIG (reference sequence). The CDR3 is 13 amino acids. V gave up 1 base and J gave up 0 bases, with 1 base separating them. DNA for the CDR3: TGTGCCTGGAGTGACTCTGGGGCCAACGTCCTGACTTTC. It codes for CAWSDSGANVLTF.

Many counts were recorded for this clone. V usage is TRBV30 and J usage is TRBJ1-2; 8 bases are a match to TRBD1. CDR1 GTSNPN and CDR2 SVGIG come from the germline V gene (reference sequence). V trimming: 2 bases; J trimming: 4 bases; junction bases outside the gene matches: 3. The CDR3 contains 13 residues. The CDR3 spells CAWSRTGFYGYTF. The CDR3 DNA sequence: TGTGCCTGGAGTCGGACAGGGTTCTATGGCTACACCTTC.

In regard to this clone: Different DNA sequences within this sample yield the same CDR3. The V gene is TRBV6-1, the J gene TRBJ2-7; tentative D call: TRBD1 (5 bases). This CDR3 contains 14 residues. The germline V gene encodes CDR1 MNHNS and CDR2 SASEGT. Trimming shortened V by 2 bases and J by 1 base, and 9 bases separated the two germline ends. Here the CDR3 reads CASSELAGSYEQYF. CDR3 in DNA: TGTGCCAGCAGTGAACTGGCAGGGTCCTACGAGCAGTACTTC.

This sequence joins TRBV6-5 and TRBJ2-7; no clear D gene. Trimming removed 4 bases at V and 2 bases at J, with 15 bases between. The CDR3 spans 15 residues. The germline CDR1 and CDR2 sequences are MNHEY and SVGAGI. The CDR3 is CASSLGRLVTYEQYF. CDR3 nucleotides: TGTGCCAGCAGTTTAGGTAGACTGGTAACCTACGAGCAGTACTTC.

The chain carries TRBV9 and TRBJ2-1, with D unresolved. Germline CDR1 SGDLS, CDR2 YYNGEE. The CDR3 length is 15 residues. Trimming pared 0 bases from V and 0 bases from J, leaving 7 bases between. The CDR3 loop reads CASSVAPVSYNEQFF. CDR3 nucleotide sequence: TGTGCCAGCAGCGTAGCCCCGGTCTCCTACAATGAGCAGTTCTTC.

J is TRBJ2-2 and V is TRBV5-1; 8 nucleotides match TRBD2. This CDR3 comprises 16 residues. After removal of 0 bases from V and 8 bases from J, the junction contained 9 bases not matched to a gene. Per germline, CDR1 SGHRS and CDR2 YFSETQ. The chain's CDR3 is CASSLDIAGSVGELFF. The CDR3, as DNA: TGCGCCAGCAGCTTGGATATAGCGGGGTCAGTGGGGGAGCTGTTTTTT.

Concerning this clone itself: Additional DNA sequences in this sample encode the identical CDR3. The chain has TRBV27 and TRBJ2-2; D unclear. Germline V gene sequence: CDR1 MNHEY, CDR2 SMNVEV (reference sequence). Trimming took off 5 bases at V and 4 bases at J, with 11 bases between the two ends. The CDR3 spans 14 residues. CDR3 sequence reads: CASSTGRSTGELFF. In nucleotides, the CDR3 is TGTGCCAGCAGTACTGGACGGAGCACCGGGGAGCTGTTTTTT.

The chain uses TRBV7-8 and TRBJ1-2; D is unresolved. Germline V gene data show CDR1 as SGHVS and CDR2 as FQNEAQ. The CDR3 is 12 residues long. V dropped 3 bases and J dropped 4 bases, with 6 bases sitting between them. The CDR3 region has the DNA TGTGCCAGCAGCTTCGACACCTATGGCTACACCTTC. Translation gives CASSFDTYGYTF.

For this clone: The sample holds other DNA sequences that translate to the same CDR3. The chain couples TRBV5-1 to TRBJ1-3, with D unresolved. The CDR3 contains 14 residues. The V gene's germline CDR1 is SGHRS and CDR2 YFSETQ. The V end lost 0 bases, the J end lost 4 bases, and 8 bases lay between the germline ends. The CDR3 loop is CASSLGGSGNTIYF. DNA of the CDR3: TGCGCCAGCAGCTTGGGCGGATCCGGAAACACCATATATTTT.

This clone was detected only once. CDR3 bases: TGTGCCAGCAGCTTAGGGGTGGGGGTACAAGAGACCCAGTACTTC. It specifies CASSLGVGVQETQYF. This sequence joins TRBV7-2 and TRBJ2-5; the D gene could be TRBD1 or TRBD2 (5 bases each). CDR3 length: 15 amino acids. Trimming pared 1 base from V and 2 bases from J, leaving 11 bases between. Germline-derived CDR1 and CDR2 are SGHTA and FQGNSA.